These T cell receptor beta chains were read from a single sample in a study of T cells in tuberculosis. The data were produced by immunoSEQ multiplex PCR, yet TCRdb's version contains in-frame clones alone and is incomplete. This table has around 10,000 clones, roughly 94% appearing once. Sample: PBMCs. The source is an adult with tuberculosis. The CDR3 runs from the conserved cysteine through the conserved F or W. A D gene is named only where the DNA matches it firmly. The size field is filled for only some rows; it gives once, few, many or a size class.

abundance: .
j_gene: TRBJ2-5
d_gene: TRBD1
v_gene: TRBV7-9
CDR3aa: CASSTRDRGPRETQYF
CDR3nt: TGTGCCAGCAGCACCCGGGACAGGGGTCCGAGGGAGACCCAGTACTTC

abundance: .
j_gene: TRBJ2-5
d_gene: TRBD1
v_gene: TRBV6-6
CDR3aa: CASSRTGDPGETQYF
CDR3nt: TGTGCCAGCAGTCGTACAGGGGACCCCGGGGAGACCCAGTACTTC

abundance: few
j_gene: TRBJ2-3
d_gene: .
v_gene: TRBV9
CDR3aa: CASSGRGTDTQYF
CDR3nt: TGTGCCAGCAGCGGTAGGGGGACAGATACGCAGTATTTT

abundance: .
j_gene: TRBJ2-3
d_gene: .
v_gene: TRBV4-2
CDR3aa: CASSQDEEDTQYF
CDR3nt: TGTGCCAGCAGCCAAGATGAGGAAGATACGCAGTATTTT

abundance: .
j_gene: TRBJ1-2
d_gene: .
v_gene: TRBV2
CDR3aa: CAGKRAGSYGYTF
CDR3nt: TGTGCCGGTAAAAGGGCAGGGTCCTATGGCTACACCTTC

abundance: once
j_gene: TRBJ1-6
d_gene: .
v_gene: TRBV9
CDR3aa: CASSDTRKGKGSPLHF
CDR3nt: TGTGCCAGCAGCGACACCCGAAAAGGGAAGGGGTCACCCCTCCACTTT

abundance: .
j_gene: TRBJ1-1
d_gene: .
v_gene: TRBV6-5
CDR3aa: CASKQRRGKGNAFF
CDR3nt: TGTGCCAGCAAACAACGGCGAGGGAAAGGGAACGCTTTCTTT

abundance: .
j_gene: TRBJ2-7
d_gene: TRBD1
v_gene: TRBV2
CDR3aa: CASTGQGALDEQYF
CDR3nt: TGTGCCAGCACCGGACAGGGGGCTCTCGACGAGCAGTACTTC

abundance: .
j_gene: TRBJ2-2
d_gene: .
v_gene: TRBV4-1
CDR3aa: CASSPLPGFEDTGELFF
CDR3nt: TGCGCCAGCAGCCCCCTCCCAGGGTTTGAGGACACCGGGGAGCTGTTTTTT

abundance: .
j_gene: TRBJ2-1
d_gene: TRBD2
v_gene: TRBV11-2
CDR3aa: CASSSGVAGAHNEQFF
CDR3nt: TGTGCCAGCAGCTCTGGCGTAGCGGGAGCCCACAATGAGCAGTTCTTC

abundance: .
j_gene: TRBJ1-2
d_gene: TRBD1
v_gene: TRBV5-1
CDR3aa: CASSFVGQGARGYTF
CDR3nt: TGCGCCAGCAGCTTTGTAGGACAGGGGGCTCGGGGCTACACCTTC

abundance: .
j_gene: TRBJ2-1
d_gene: TRBD2
v_gene: TRBV5-1
CDR3aa: CASSEALAGGGNEQFF
CDR3nt: TGCGCCAGCAGCGAAGCCCTAGCGGGAGGTGGGAATGAGCAGTTCTTC

abundance: .
j_gene: TRBJ2-1
d_gene: TRBD1
v_gene: TRBV19
CDR3aa: CASSMRGGHYNEQFF
CDR3nt: TGTGCCAGTAGTATGCGAGGGGGCCATTACAATGAGCAGTTCTTC

abundance: once
j_gene: TRBJ1-2
d_gene: TRBD1
v_gene: TRBV4-1
CDR3aa: CASSQANRGRGYTF
CDR3nt: TGCGCCAGCAGCCAAGCGAACAGGGGAAGGGGCTACACCTTC

abundance: .
j_gene: TRBJ1-3
d_gene: TRBD1
v_gene: TRBV27
CDR3aa: CASSRLQGFGPGNTIYF
CDR3nt: TGTGCCAGCAGTCGATTACAGGGGTTTGGCCCTGGAAACACCATATATTTT

abundance: .
j_gene: TRBJ1-5
d_gene: .
v_gene: TRBV6-1
CDR3aa: CASSEGRGYSNQPQHF
CDR3nt: TGTGCCAGCAGTGAAGGAAGGGGGTATAGCAATCAGCCCCAGCATTTT

abundance: .
j_gene: TRBJ2-7
d_gene: .
v_gene: TRBV27
CDR3aa: CASSLMSSYEQYF
CDR3nt: TGTGCCAGCAGTTTGATGAGCTCCTACGAGCAGTACTTC

abundance: .
j_gene: TRBJ2-7
d_gene: .
v_gene: TRBV2
CDR3aa: CASSRWATRTYEQYF
CDR3nt: TGTGCCAGTTCCCGATGGGCTACCCGAACCTACGAGCAGTACTTC

abundance: .
j_gene: TRBJ2-5
d_gene: .
v_gene: TRBV7-8
CDR3aa: CASSASTSGETQYF
CDR3nt: TGTGCCAGCAGCGCCTCGACTAGTGGAGAGACCCAGTACTTC

abundance: .
j_gene: TRBJ2-1
d_gene: TRBD2
v_gene: TRBV7-2
CDR3aa: CASSLGTSGPYNEQFF
CDR3nt: TGTGCCAGCAGCTTAGGGACTAGCGGGCCCTACAATGAGCAGTTCTTC

abundance: .
j_gene: TRBJ1-1
d_gene: .
v_gene: TRBV27
CDR3aa: CASSFQSQTEAFF
CDR3nt: TGTGCCAGCAGCTTCCAGTCCCAAACTGAAGCTTTCTTT

abundance: .
j_gene: TRBJ1-5
d_gene: .
v_gene: TRBV19
CDR3aa: CASSGLINQPQHF
CDR3nt: TGTGCCAGTAGTGGGCTGATAAATCAGCCCCAGCATTTT